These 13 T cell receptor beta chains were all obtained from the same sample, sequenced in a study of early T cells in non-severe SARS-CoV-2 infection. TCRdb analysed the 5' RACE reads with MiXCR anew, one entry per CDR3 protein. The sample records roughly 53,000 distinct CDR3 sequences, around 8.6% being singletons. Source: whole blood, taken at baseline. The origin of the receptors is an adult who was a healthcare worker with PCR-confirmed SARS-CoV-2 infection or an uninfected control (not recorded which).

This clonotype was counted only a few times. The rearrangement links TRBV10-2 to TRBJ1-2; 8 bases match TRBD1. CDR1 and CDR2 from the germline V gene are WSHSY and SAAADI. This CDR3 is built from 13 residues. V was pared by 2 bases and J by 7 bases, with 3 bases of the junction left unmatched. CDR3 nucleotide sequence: TGCGCCAGCAGTGAGGCAGGGGGCCCTGGCTACACCTTC. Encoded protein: CASSEAGGPGYTF.

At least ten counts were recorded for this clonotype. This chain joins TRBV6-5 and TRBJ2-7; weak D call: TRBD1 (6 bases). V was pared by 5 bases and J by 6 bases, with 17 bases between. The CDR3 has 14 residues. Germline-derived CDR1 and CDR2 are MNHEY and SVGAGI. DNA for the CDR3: TGTGCCAGCAGTGACGACAGGCCCCCCAGCGAGCAGTACTTC. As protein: CASSDDRPPSEQYF.

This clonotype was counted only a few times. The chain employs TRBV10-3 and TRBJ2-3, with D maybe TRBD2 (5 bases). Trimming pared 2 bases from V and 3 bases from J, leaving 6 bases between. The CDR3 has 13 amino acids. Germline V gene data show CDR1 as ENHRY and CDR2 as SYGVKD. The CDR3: CAISERLTDTQYF. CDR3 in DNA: TGTGCCATCAGTGAGAGACTAACAGATACGCAGTATTTT.

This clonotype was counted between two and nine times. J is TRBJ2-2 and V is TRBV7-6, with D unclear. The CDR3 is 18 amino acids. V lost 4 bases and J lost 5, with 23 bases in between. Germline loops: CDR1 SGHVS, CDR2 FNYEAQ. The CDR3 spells CASSSTEGRQAITGELFF. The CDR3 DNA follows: TGTGCCAGCAGCTCCACGGAAGGCAGACAAGCAATAACCGGGGAGCTGTTTTTT.

In nucleotides, the CDR3 is TGTGCCAGCAGCCGATCGCTAGGGGGGGCCCTTAGGAATGAGCAGTTCTTC. As protein: CASSRSLGGALRNEQFF. The chain is built from TRBV4-2 and TRBJ2-1; tentatively, D is TRBD2 (7 bases). V was pared by 4 bases and J by 7 bases, with 23 bases between. The V gene's germline CDR1 is LGHNA and CDR2 YNFKEQ. The CDR3 contains 17 residues.

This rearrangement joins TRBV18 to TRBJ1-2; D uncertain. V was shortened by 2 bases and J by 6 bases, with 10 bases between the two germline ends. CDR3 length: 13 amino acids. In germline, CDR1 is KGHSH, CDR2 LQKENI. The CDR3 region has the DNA TGTGCCAGCTCACCAGGGAGCGGCAATGGCTACACCTTC. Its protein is CASSPGSGNGYTF.

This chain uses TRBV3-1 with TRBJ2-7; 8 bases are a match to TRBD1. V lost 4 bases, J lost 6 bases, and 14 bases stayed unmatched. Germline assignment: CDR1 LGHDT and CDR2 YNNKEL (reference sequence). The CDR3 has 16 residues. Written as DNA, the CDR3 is TGTGCCAGCAGCCTCCTACGGACAGGGAGGTCGTTCGAGCAGTACTTC. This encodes CASSLLRTGRSFEQYF.

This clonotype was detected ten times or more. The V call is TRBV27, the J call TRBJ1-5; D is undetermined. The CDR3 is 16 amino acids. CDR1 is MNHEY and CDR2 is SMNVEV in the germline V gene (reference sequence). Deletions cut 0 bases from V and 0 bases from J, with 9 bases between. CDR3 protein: CASSLSAGISNQPQHF. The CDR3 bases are TGTGCCAGCAGTTTATCAGCCGGGATTAGCAATCAGCCCCAGCATTTT.

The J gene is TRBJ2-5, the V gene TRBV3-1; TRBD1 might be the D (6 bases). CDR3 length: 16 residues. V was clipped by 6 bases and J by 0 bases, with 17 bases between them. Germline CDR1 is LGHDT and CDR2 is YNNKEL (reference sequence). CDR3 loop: CASSQTGTPYQETQYF. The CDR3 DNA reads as TGTGCCAGCAGTCAAACCGGGACACCGTACCAAGAGACCCAGTACTTC.

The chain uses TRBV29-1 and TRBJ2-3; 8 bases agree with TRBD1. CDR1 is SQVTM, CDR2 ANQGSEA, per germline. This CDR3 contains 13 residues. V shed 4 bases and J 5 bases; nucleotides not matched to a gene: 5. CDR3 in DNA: TGCAGCGTTGTTCAGGGGGCCGGAGATACGCAGTATTTT. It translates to CSVVQGAGDTQYF.

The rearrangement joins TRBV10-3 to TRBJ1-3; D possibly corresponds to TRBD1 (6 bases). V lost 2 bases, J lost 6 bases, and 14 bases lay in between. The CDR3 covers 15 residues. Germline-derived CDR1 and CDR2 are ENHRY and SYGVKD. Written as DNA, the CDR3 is TGTGCCATCAGTGAGACGGGGGCTGATGAAAACACCATATATTTT. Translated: CAISETGADENTIYF.

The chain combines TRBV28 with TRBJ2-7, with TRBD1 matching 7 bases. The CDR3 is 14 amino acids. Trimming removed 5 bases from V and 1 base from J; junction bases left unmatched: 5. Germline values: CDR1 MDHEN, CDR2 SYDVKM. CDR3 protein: CASSHGDRSYEQYF. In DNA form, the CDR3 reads TGTGCCAGCAGTCACGGGGACAGATCCTACGAGCAGTACTTC.

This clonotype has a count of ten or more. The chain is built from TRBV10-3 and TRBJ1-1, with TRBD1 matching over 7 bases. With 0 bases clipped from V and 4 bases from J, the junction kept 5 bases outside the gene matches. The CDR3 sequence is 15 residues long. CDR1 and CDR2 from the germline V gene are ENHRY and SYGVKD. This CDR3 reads CAISESGAGGTEAFF. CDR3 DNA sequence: TGTGCCATCAGTGAGTCCGGCGCAGGGGGCACTGAAGCTTTCTTT.